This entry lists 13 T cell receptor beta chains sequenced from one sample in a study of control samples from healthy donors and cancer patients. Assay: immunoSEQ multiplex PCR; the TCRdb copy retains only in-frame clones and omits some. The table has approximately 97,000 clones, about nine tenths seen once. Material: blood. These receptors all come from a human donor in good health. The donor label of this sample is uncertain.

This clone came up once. DNA for the CDR3: TGTGCCAGTAGTATTCGGAACAGCGCGAGCAATCAGCCCCAGCATTTT. This gives the protein CASSIRNSASNQPQHF. This sequence joins TRBV19 and TRBJ1-5; no reliable D call. Per germline, CDR1 LNHDA and CDR2 SQIVND (reference sequence). Deletions cut 3 bases from V and 1 base from J, with 13 bases between. The CDR3 is 16 amino acids.

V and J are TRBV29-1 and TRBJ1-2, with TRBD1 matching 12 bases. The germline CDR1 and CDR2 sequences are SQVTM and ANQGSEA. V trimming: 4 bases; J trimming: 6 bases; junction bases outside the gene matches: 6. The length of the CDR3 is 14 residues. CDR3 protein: CSVGGQGAENGYTF. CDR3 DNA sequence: TGCAGCGTTGGGGGACAGGGGGCAGAGAATGGCTACACCTTC.

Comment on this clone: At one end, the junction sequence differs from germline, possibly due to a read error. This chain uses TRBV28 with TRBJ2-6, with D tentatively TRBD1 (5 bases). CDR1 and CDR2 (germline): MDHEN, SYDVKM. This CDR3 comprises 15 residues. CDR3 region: CAGRAGDSGANVLTF. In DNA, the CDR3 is TGTGCCGGCAGGGCAGGAGACTCTGGGGCCAACGTCCTGACTTTC. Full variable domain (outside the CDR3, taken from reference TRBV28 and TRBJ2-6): DVKVTQSSRYLVKRTGEKVFLECVQDMDHENMFWYRQDPGLGLRLIYFSYDVKMKEKGDIPEGYSVSREKKERFSLILESASTNQTSMYLCAGRAGDSGANVLTFGAGSRLTVL.

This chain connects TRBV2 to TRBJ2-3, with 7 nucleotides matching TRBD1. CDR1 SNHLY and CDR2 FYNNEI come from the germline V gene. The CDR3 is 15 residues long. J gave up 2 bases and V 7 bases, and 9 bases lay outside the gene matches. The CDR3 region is CASTELQGVTDTQYF. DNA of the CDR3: TGTGCCAGCACTGAGCTCCAGGGGGTCACAGATACGCAGTATTTT.

CDR3 DNA: TGTGCCAGCAGCTTGGGGGGCGGGGTCCTCTCCTACGAGCAGTACTTC. Its translation: CASSLGGGVLSYEQYF. The chain joins TRBV5-6 to TRBJ2-7, with D possibly being TRBD2 (6 bases). Germline loops: CDR1 SGHDT, CDR2 YYEEEE. The CDR3 extends over 16 amino acids. Trimming took off 0 bases at V and 0 bases at J, with 13 bases between the two ends. Filled out from reference TRBV5-6 and TRBJ2-7, the complete variable domain reads DAGVTQSPTHLIKTRGQQVTLRCSPKSGHDTVSWYQQALGQGPQFIFQYYEEEERQRGNFPDRFSGHQFPNYSSELNVNALLLGDSALYLCASSLGGGVLSYEQYFGPGTRLTVT.

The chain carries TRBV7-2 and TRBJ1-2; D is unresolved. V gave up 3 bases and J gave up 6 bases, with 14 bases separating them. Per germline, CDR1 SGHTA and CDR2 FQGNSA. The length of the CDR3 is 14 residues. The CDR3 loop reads CASSLSTGSDGYTF. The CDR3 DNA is TGTGCCAGCAGCTTGAGTACGGGCTCGGATGGCTACACCTTC.

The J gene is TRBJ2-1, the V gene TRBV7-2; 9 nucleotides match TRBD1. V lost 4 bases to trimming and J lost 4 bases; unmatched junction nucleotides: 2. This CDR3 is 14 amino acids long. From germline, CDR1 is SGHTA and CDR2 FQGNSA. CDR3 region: CASSYRGRYNEQFF. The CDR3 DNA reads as TGTGCCAGCAGCTACAGGGGGCGTTACAATGAGCAGTTCTTC. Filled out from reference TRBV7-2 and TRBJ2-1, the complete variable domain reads GAGVSQSPSNKVTEKGKDVELRCDPISGHTALYWYRQSLGQGLEFLIYFQGNSAPDKSGLPSDRFSAERTGGSVSTLTIQRTQQEDSAVYLCASSYRGRYNEQFFGPGTRLTVL.

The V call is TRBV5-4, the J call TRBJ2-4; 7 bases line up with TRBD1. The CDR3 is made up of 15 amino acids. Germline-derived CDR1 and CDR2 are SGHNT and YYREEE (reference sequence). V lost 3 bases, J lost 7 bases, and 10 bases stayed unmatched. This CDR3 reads CASSYDPGTENIQYF. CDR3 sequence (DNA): TGTGCCAGCAGCTACGACCCCGGGACAGAGAACATTCAGTACTTC.

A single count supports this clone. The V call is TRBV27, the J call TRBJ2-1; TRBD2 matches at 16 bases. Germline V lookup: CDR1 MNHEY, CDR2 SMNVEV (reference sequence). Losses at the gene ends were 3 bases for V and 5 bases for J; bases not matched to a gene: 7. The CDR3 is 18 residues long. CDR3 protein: CASSFRGLAGGYDNEQFF. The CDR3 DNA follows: TGTGCCAGCAGTTTCCGGGGACTAGCGGGGGGGTACGACAATGAGCAGTTCTTC.

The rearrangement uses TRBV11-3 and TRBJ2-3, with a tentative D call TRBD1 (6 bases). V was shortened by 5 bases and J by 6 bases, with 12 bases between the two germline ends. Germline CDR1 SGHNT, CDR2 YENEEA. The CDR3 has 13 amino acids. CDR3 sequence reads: CASSRDTPDTQYF. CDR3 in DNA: TGTGCCAGCAGCAGGGACACGCCCGATACGCAGTATTTT.

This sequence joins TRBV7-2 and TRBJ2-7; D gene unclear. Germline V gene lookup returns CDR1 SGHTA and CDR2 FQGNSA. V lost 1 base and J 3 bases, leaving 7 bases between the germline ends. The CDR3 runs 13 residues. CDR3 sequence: CASSLGQNYEQYV. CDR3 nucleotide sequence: TGTGCCAGCAGCTTAGGACAAAACTACGAGCAGTACGTC.

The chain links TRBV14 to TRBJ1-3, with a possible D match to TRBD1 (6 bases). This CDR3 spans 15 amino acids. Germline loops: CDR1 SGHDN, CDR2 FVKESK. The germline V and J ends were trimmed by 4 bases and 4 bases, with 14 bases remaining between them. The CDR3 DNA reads TGTGCCAGCAGCCCTGACAGGATCCGAGGAAACACCATATATTTT. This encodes CASSPDRIRGNTIYF. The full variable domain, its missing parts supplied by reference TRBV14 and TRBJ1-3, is EAGVTQFPSHSVIEKGQTVTLRCDPISGHDNLYWYRRVMGKEIKFLLHFVKESKQDESGMPNNRFLAERTGGTYSTLKVQPAELEDSGVYFCASSPDRIRGNTIYFGEGSWLTVV.

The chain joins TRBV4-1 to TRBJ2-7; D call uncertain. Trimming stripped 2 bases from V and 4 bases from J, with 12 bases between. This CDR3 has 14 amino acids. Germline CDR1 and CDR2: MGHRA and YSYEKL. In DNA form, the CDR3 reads TGCGCCAGCAGCCAACAGGACGTGGGGTACGAGCAGTACTTC. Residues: CASSQQDVGYEQYF.